The 9 T cell receptor beta chains below come from one sample, sequenced in a study of Ad26.COV2.S vaccination and SARS-CoV-2 variants. This table comes from immunoSEQ multiplex PCR, and its TCRdb copy is limited to in-frame clones, with some not included. The data hold 440,000 or so clones, with less than 95% observed a single time. The treatment: 15 to 20 received Ad26.COV2.S at low or high dose, single or two shots; about five received placebo; per-sample allocation not given. Sampling was performed 63 days after the first vaccine or placebo injection. The sequenced sample was peripheral blood, obtained in a trial of Ad26.COV2.S vaccine versus placebo. All receptors derive from a person aged 18 to 59 who received the Ad26.COV2.S COVID-19 vaccine or a placebo.

The chain couples TRBV10-3 to TRBJ1-3, with TRBD1 matching over 7 bases. The CDR3 consists of 13 residues. Losses at the gene ends were 4 bases for V and 4 bases for J; bases not matched to a gene: 1. Germline assignment: CDR1 ENHRY and CDR2 SYGVKD. CDR3 in DNA: TGTGCCATCAGTGCGGACAGGGGAAACACCATATATTTT. Amino acid sequence: CAISADRGNTIYF.

The chain's CDR3 is CASSPRARGPGGYTF. DNA for the CDR3: TGTGCCAGCAGTCCCCGGGCGAGAGGCCCGGGTGGCTACACCTTC. The chain uses TRBV6-6 and TRBJ1-2; D call uncertain. V shed 5 bases and J shed 7 bases, with 20 bases lying between them. This CDR3 contains 15 residues. From germline, CDR1 is MNHNY and CDR2 SVGAGI (reference sequence).

The V gene is TRBV19, the J gene TRBJ2-3; TRBD2 matches 14 bases. V was pared by 3 bases and J by 6 bases, with 5 bases of the junction left unmatched. Per the germline V gene, CDR1 is LNHDA and CDR2 is SQIVND (reference sequence). CDR3 size: 16 residues. This chain's CDR3 is CASSMGLAGEIDTQYF. The CDR3 DNA reads as TGTGCCAGTAGTATGGGACTAGCGGGAGAGATTGATACGCAGTATTTT.

A few counts support this clone. The CDR3 nucleotides are TGTGCCAGTAGCGGGGTCAACACAGATACGCAGTATTTT. Encoded protein: CASSGVNTDTQYF. This chain connects TRBV19 to TRBJ2-3; TRBD2 is a possible D gene (5 bases). The V gene lost 6 bases and the J gene lost 2 bases, with 9 bases spanning the gap. The CDR3 is made up of 13 amino acids. The germline V gene encodes CDR1 LNHDA and CDR2 SQIVND (reference sequence).

The V call is TRBV19, the J call TRBJ2-1; TRBD2 might be the D (6 bases). V lost 4 bases and J 3 bases, leaving 10 bases between the germline ends. CDR1 and CDR2 from the germline V gene are LNHDA and SQIVND (reference sequence). This CDR3 has 14 amino acids. CDR3 residues: CASSRRANYNEQFF. CDR3 DNA sequence: TGTGCCAGTAGTAGGAGGGCGAACTACAATGAGCAGTTCTTC.

This clone was counted between two and nine times. The chain links TRBV28 to TRBJ2-5; 7 nucleotides agree with TRBD2. The length of the CDR3 is 17 residues. CDR1 and CDR2 from the germline V gene are MDHEN and SYDVKM. V shed 5 bases, J shed 5 bases, and the junction held 17 bases outside the gene matches. CDR3 coding DNA: TGTGCCAGCAGTCGCGCCACCGGACTAGGGTCTTTCGAGACCCAGTACTTC. Translating gives CASSRATGLGSFETQYF.

The chain joins TRBV19 to TRBJ2-1; D is ambiguous. The CDR3 has 14 residues. Germline loops: CDR1 LNHDA, CDR2 SQIVND (reference sequence). Trimming removed 3 bases from V and 4 bases from J, with 10 bases in between. In DNA, the CDR3 is TGTGCCAGTAGTATGGGAACACCATACAATGAGCAGTTCTTC. Its translation is CASSMGTPYNEQFF.

The chain employs TRBV15 and TRBJ2-3; D is unclear. Per the germline V gene, CDR1 is LNHNV and CDR2 is YYDKDF (reference sequence). This CDR3 is built from 21 residues. The V end was cut by 1 base, the J end by 2 bases, with 28 bases between. The CDR3 sequence: CATSRGQNGGNTRLFTDTQYF. The CDR3 region has the DNA TGTGCCACCAGCAGAGGGCAAAACGGTGGGAATACGCGGTTGTTCACAGATACGCAGTATTTT.

The V call is TRBV11-3, the J call TRBJ2-1; no definite D call. Germline values: CDR1 SGHNT, CDR2 YENEEA. The CDR3 is 15 amino acids. Trimming shortened V by 4 bases and J by 7 bases, and 17 bases separated the two germline ends. The CDR3 loop is CASSSNGPAGNEQFF. The CDR3 DNA is TGTGCCAGCAGCTCCAATGGCCCAGCCGGGAATGAGCAGTTCTTC.